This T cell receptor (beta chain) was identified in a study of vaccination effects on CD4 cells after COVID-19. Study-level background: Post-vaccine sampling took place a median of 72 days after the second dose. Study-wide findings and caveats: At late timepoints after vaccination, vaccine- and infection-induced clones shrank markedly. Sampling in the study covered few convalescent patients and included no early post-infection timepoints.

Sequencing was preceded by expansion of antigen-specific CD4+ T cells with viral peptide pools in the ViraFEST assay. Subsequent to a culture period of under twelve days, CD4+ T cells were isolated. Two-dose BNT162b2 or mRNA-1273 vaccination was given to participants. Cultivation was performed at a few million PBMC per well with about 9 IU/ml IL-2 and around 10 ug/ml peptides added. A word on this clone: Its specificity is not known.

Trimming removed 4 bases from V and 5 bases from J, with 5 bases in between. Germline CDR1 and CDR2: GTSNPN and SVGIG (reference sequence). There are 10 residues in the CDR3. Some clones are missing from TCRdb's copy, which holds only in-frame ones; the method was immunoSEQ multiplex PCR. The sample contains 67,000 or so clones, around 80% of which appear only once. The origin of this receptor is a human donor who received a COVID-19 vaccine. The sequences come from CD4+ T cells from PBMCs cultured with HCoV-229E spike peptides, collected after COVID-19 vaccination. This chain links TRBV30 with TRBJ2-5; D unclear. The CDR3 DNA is TGTGCCTGGATTTCGGAGACCCAGTACTTC. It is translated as CAWISETQYF.